The TCR beta chain under discussion was sequenced for a study of blood T cell repertoires in COVID-19. Clones were sequenced by immunoSEQ multiplex PCR, and TCRdb holds only the in-frame ones, with some missing. Found here are 100,000 to 120,000 clones, approximately 82% of them singletons; the top ten hold approximately 15%. Sample: peripheral blood. The receptor was derived from a woman of 80 years or more with acute or convalescent COVID-19.

The CDR3: CASSLSGTGGREQFF. The CDR3 coding sequence is TGTGCCAGCAGTTTATCCGGGACAGGGGGCCGTGAGCAGTTCTTC. V and J are TRBV28 and TRBJ2-1, with 12 bases fitting TRBD1. The CDR3 loop spans 15 amino acids. Germline-derived CDR1 and CDR2 are MDHEN and SYDVKM. Trimming removed 1 base from V and 9 bases from J; junction bases left unmatched: 4.